The clone carrying this TCR beta chain was counted between two and nine times. The repertoire was sequenced with immunoSEQ multiplex PCR; TCRdb's copy has only in-frame clones and lacks some. The sample carries some 2.1 million clones, 93% recorded once. These data are taken from a study of shared clonotypes between healthy human individuals. Naive CD8 cells comprised CD45RO-negative, CCR7-positively selected cells, excluding terminally differentiated effector memory CD45RA+ cells. Losses at the gene ends were 5 bases for V and 9 bases for J; bases not matched to a gene: 17. The germline V gene has CDR1 SGHRS and CDR2 YFSETQ. The CDR3 runs 18 residues.

The receptor comes from a man aged 18 to 30 in good health. Some clones in this sample may be carry-over from other donors' samples. The chain recombines TRBV5-1 with TRBJ2-2; 12 bases agree with TRBD2. The sequencing sample was made of naive CD8+ T cells from PBMCs. The CDR3 region is CASSFSSRLAGADRELFF. The CDR3 bases are TGCGCCAGCAGTTTCAGCAGCCGACTAGCGGGGGCGGACCGGGAGCTGTTTTTT.